The rows below give T cell receptor beta chains drawn from one sample of a study of T cell repertoires in cytomegalovirus infection. MiXCR, applied by TCRdb to the reads, yields one record per CDR3 protein. The table lists fewer than 1,000,000 distinct CDR3 sequences, around 30% of them singletons. Their specific antigens are unknown. The material sequenced was cultured CD8+ T cells from PBMCs, taken from culture after CMV antigen stimulation. These receptors were taken from a human donor in good health (CMV status not recorded). Some clones in this sample may be carry-over from other donors' samples. Each CDR3 is given with its conserved first and last residue. The D gene is left open where the match is weak. Expanded clones get a size class; other rows say once, few or many, or leave the size out.

>.|TRBD1|TRBV19|TRBJ1-1
CASRTGIAEAFF
TGTGCCAGTAGGACAGGGATTGCTGAAGCTTTCTTT
>many|TRBD1|TRBV12-3/TRBV12-4|TRBJ2-4
CASRGQGTKNIQYF
TGTGCCAGCAGAGGACAGGGAACCAAAAACATTCAGTACTTC
>few|TRBD1|TRBV5-6|TRBJ1-5
CASSATGEYGQPQHF
TGTGCCAGCAGCGCGACAGGGGAGTATGGTCAGCCCCAGCATTTT
>.|TRBD1|TRBV19|TRBJ1-2
CASSVDRNLIYGYTF
TGTGCCAGTAGTGTGGACAGGAACCTGATCTATGGCTACACCTTC
>few|TRBD1|TRBV25-1|TRBJ1-2
CASSAPLFGGTDHYGYTF
TGTGCCAGCAGTGCCCCACTATTTGGGGGGACAGACCACTATGGCTACACCTTC
>few|.|TRBV20-1|TRBJ2-1
CSASMVGGHYNEQFF
TGCAGTGCTAGCATGGTGGGGGGCCACTACAATGAGCAGTTCTTC
>few|.|TRBV9|TRBJ2-3
CASSVGGGLAARGTDTQYF
TGTGCCAGCAGCGTAGGAGGGGGGCTAGCGGCCCGTGGCACAGATACGCAGTATTTT
>.|.|TRBV7-6|TRBJ2-5
CASSPGQYNQETQYF
TGTGCCAGCAGCCCCGGACAGTATAACCAAGAGACCCAGTACTTC
>few|.|TRBV28|TRBJ2-3
CASRFKERRAPDTQYF
TGTGCCAGCAGGTTCAAGGAGCGGAGAGCACCAGATACGCAGTATTTT
>.|TRBD2|TRBV12-3/TRBV12-4|TRBJ2-7
CASSSTQGLAGGHEQYF
TGTGCCAGTTCTTCAACCCAGGGACTAGCGGGGGGTCACGAGCAGTACTTC
>.|.|TRBV28|TRBJ2-2
CASSFQNGYGGELFF
TGTGCCAGCAGTTTTCAGAACGGGTACGGCGGGGAGCTGTTTTTT
>few|.|TRBV28|TRBJ2-1
CASSQGETTYNEQFF
TGTGCCAGCAGCCAAGGGGAAACGACCTACAATGAGCAGTTCTTC
>many|.|TRBV7-6|TRBJ1-6
CASSQGPNSPLHF
TGTGCCAGCAGCCAGGGACCAAATTCACCCCTCCACTTT
>few|TRBD1|TRBV12-3/TRBV12-4|TRBJ1-3
CASRQQGSRNTIYF
TGTGCCAGCAGACAACAGGGGAGTCGAAACACCATATATTTT